These 32 T cell receptor beta chains came from one sample sequenced in a study of T cells in Graves' hyperthyroidism and ophthalmopathy. RNA transcripts served as the template for amplifying TCR beta CDR3 regions. The primer set for the first-round RT-PCR of the TCR CDR3 was HTBI. One entry per CDR3 protein, called by TCRdb with MiXCR from the multiplex PCR reads. The table has approximately 400,000 distinct CDR3 sequences, less than 20% seen once. Input material: blood. These receptors originate from a man in his late teens or twenties with Graves' ophthalmopathy.

The chain employs TRBV18 and TRBJ1-6; D possibly corresponds to TRBD1 (6 bases). CDR3 length: 13 residues. Per the germline V gene, CDR1 is KGHSH and CDR2 is LQKENI. V shed 5 bases and J shed 8 bases, with 10 bases lying between them. CDR3 region: CASSANRDSPLHF. The CDR3 coding sequence is TGTGCCAGCTCAGCCAACAGGGATTCACCCCTCCACTTT.

This clonotype was picked up many times. The rearrangement uses TRBV11-2 and TRBJ2-3, with 7 bases fitting TRBD1. Germline trimming cut 4 bases from V and 4 bases from J; bases unmatched to any gene: 5. The germline V gene encodes CDR1 SGHAT and CDR2 FQNNGV. CDR3 length: 14 amino acids. The chain's CDR3 is CASSWTGPSDTQYF. The CDR3 bases are TGTGCCAGCAGCTGGACAGGACCCTCAGATACGCAGTATTTT.

This clonotype has a count of ten or more. V and J are TRBV12-3 or TRBV12-4 and TRBJ1-2; D is undetermined. V gave up 6 bases and J gave up 5 bases, with 13 bases separating them. This CDR3 comprises 13 residues. The CDR3 here is CASSLDPGYGYTF. CDR3 sequence (DNA): TGTGCCAGCAGCCTTGACCCGGGGTATGGCTACACCTTC.

This chain joins TRBV19 and TRBJ1-4; the D is unclear. The CDR3 runs 16 residues. From germline, CDR1 is LNHDA and CDR2 SQIVND (reference sequence). Trimming took 3 bases from V and 5 from J, leaving 16 bases between them. The CDR3 DNA reads as TGTGCCAGTAGTATGTGGTCGGCAGGCAAGAATGAAAAACTGTTTTTT. It codes for CASSMWSAGKNEKLFF.

This clonotype has a handful of counts. V is TRBV18 and J is TRBJ1-2; 8 bases agree with TRBD1. The germline CDR1 and CDR2 sequences are KGHSH and LQKENI. The trim removed 3 bases at V and 11 bases at J, leaving 8 bases unmatched. The CDR3 loop spans 13 amino acids. In DNA form, the CDR3 reads TGTGCCAGCTCACCTCTCCAGGGGGCTACGTACACCTTC. Its translation is CASSPLQGATYTF.

There are a few counts of this clonotype. This sequence joins TRBV3-1 and TRBJ2-7; D might be TRBD2 (6 bases). With 3 bases removed from V and 3 bases from J, the gap between germline ends came to 18 bases. This CDR3 region has 16 residues. Germline V gene lookup returns CDR1 LGHDT and CDR2 YNNKEL (reference sequence). The CDR3 loop is CASSHPVREKFYEQYF. DNA of the CDR3: TGTGCCAGCAGCCATCCCGTCCGGGAGAAGTTCTACGAGCAGTACTTC.

The chain links TRBV6-2 or TRBV6-3 to TRBJ2-1, with 16 positions matching TRBD2. The CDR3 sequence is 18 residues long. Losses at the gene ends were 6 bases for V and 8 bases for J; bases not matched to a gene: 13. In germline, CDR1 is MNHEY, CDR2 SVGEGT. The CDR3: CASSSGGTSGGGGDEQFF. CDR3 bases: TGTGCCAGCAGCTCCGGTGGGACTAGCGGGGGGGGAGGGGATGAGCAGTTCTTC.

This clonotype was seen repeatedly, ten times or more. The J gene is TRBJ1-6, the V gene TRBV27; D is unclear. Germline V gives CDR1 MNHEY, CDR2 SMNVEV (reference sequence). Trimming left V 2 bases short and J 4 bases short, with 6 bases between. The CDR3 runs 14 residues. The CDR3 nucleotides read TGTGCCAGCAGTTTAGCCAGATATAATTCACCCCTCCACTTT. Its translation: CASSLARYNSPLHF.

This clonotype was counted many times. The rearrangement links TRBV7-2 to TRBJ2-3; TRBD2 agrees at 13 bases. This CDR3 spans 16 amino acids. CDR1 and CDR2 (germline): SGHTA, FQGNSA. Germline trimming cut 4 bases from V and 4 bases from J; bases unmatched to any gene: 5. The CDR3 spells CASSSTGLAGADTQYF. DNA for the CDR3: TGTGCCAGCAGCTCGACCGGACTAGCGGGGGCAGATACGCAGTATTTT.

This clonotype has just a few counts. The CDR3, as DNA: TGCAGCGTGACTAAGGAGGTTTCTTACGAGCAGTACTTC. This gives the protein CSVTKEVSYEQYF. This sequence joins TRBV29-1 and TRBJ2-7; tentatively, D is TRBD2 (5 bases). The V and J ends lost 6 bases and 4 bases respectively, with 16 bases between them. CDR3 size: 13 residues. Per the germline V gene, CDR1 is SQVTM and CDR2 is ANQGSEA.

This clonotype showed up just a few times. J is TRBJ1-6 and V is TRBV27, with D unresolved. The CDR3 runs 16 residues. CDR1 and CDR2 (germline): MNHEY, SMNVEV (reference sequence). V gave up 3 bases and J gave up 4 bases, with 13 bases separating them. CDR3 sequence: CASSLLAPRYNSPLHF. The CDR3, as DNA: TGTGCCAGCAGTTTGTTAGCCCCGAGATATAATTCACCCCTCCACTTT.

The table lists this clonotype with many counts. The V call is TRBV9, the J call TRBJ2-3; no clear D gene. CDR1 and CDR2 from the germline V gene are SGDLS and YYNGEE. This CDR3 comprises 14 residues. Trimming took 1 base from V and 0 from J, leaving 6 bases between them. CDR3 bases: TGTGCCAGCAGCGTACGACCTAGCACAGATACGCAGTATTTT. It specifies CASSVRPSTDTQYF.

J is TRBJ2-5 and V is TRBV12-3 or TRBV12-4; TRBD1 matches 8 bases. The CDR3 spans 17 residues. V was clipped by 0 bases and J by 6 bases; unmatched bases: 12. The chain's CDR3 is CASSLARGTGFRKTQYF. The DNA for the CDR3 is TGTGCCAGCAGTTTAGCTCGGGGGACAGGCTTTAGAAAGACCCAGTACTTC.

This clonotype was picked up one time. J is TRBJ2-1 and V is TRBV3-1; 11 bases are a match to TRBD2. Germline values: CDR1 LGHDT, CDR2 YNNKEL (reference sequence). V lost 4 bases, J lost 7 bases, and 6 bases stayed unmatched. The CDR3 length is 15 residues. DNA for the CDR3: TGTGCCAGCAGCCTCTTAGCGGGGGGGCTGAATGAGCAGTTCTTC. It encodes CASSLLAGGLNEQFF.

The sample holds many counts of this clonotype. V gene TRBV2 combines with J gene TRBJ1-4; no reliable D call. CDR1 and CDR2 from the germline V gene are SNHLY and FYNNEI. The CDR3 length is 13 residues. V was shortened by 4 bases and J by 8 bases, with 11 bases between the two germline ends. The CDR3 is CASSGPLGEKLFF. As DNA, the CDR3 is TGTGCCAGCAGTGGTCCATTAGGAGAAAAACTGTTTTTT.

There are many counts of this clonotype. The chain combines TRBV27 with TRBJ2-3; D not resolved. Germline lookup yields CDR1 MNHEY and CDR2 SMNVEV (reference sequence). V was trimmed by 3 bases and J by 2 bases, leaving 12 bases between them. The CDR3 totals 15 residues. The CDR3 DNA follows: TGTGCCAGCAGTTTTGAGGCCCGCTACACAGATACGCAGTATTTT. Translated, it gives CASSFEARYTDTQYF.

Many counts were recorded for this clonotype. V gene TRBV3-1 combines with J gene TRBJ2-7; D is ambiguous. The ends were cut back, 1 base at V and 6 bases at J, with 7 bases in the middle. This CDR3 comprises 12 residues. CDR1 is LGHDT and CDR2 is YNNKEL in the germline V gene (reference sequence). CDR3 region: CASSQGSLEQYF. CDR3 sequence (DNA): TGTGCCAGCAGCCAAGGGTCCCTCGAGCAGTACTTC.

There are many counts of this clonotype. The chain couples TRBV6-2 or TRBV6-3 to TRBJ2-1; TRBD2 agrees at 12 bases. J was trimmed by 7 bases and V by 8 bases; bases with no gene match: 6. CDR3 length: 14 residues. Germline V gene data show CDR1 as MNHEY and CDR2 as SVGEGT. The DNA for the CDR3 is TGTGCCAGCTCTTCAGGGACTAGCGGGAATGAGCAGTTCTTC. It encodes CASSSGTSGNEQFF.

This clonotype appeared many times. This chain links TRBV10-3 with TRBJ1-5; 8 bases align to TRBD1. Germline V gene data show CDR1 as ENHRY and CDR2 as SYGVKD. The V segment lost 6 bases and the J segment 7 bases; nucleotides outside the gene matches: 5. The CDR3 runs 13 residues. The DNA of the CDR3 is TGTGCCATCAGAACAGGGGGGGAGCAGCCCCAGCATTTT. Protein sequence: CAIRTGGEQPQHF.

This clonotype was recorded a few times. The gene calls are TRBV25-1 and TRBJ2-1, with TRBD1 identical over 7 bases. Germline CDR1 MGHDK, CDR2 SYGVNS. Trimming cost V 7 bases and J 2 bases; bases outside gene matches: 8. This CDR3 contains 15 residues. The CDR3 coding sequence is TGTGCCAGCAAATCTCGTCAGGGGGCCTACAATGAGCAGTTCTTC. Translation gives CASKSRQGAYNEQFF.

This clonotype was picked up many times. This chain uses TRBV11-2 with TRBJ2-7; 7 bases are a match to TRBD1. Trimming took 5 bases from V and 4 from J; bases not matched to a gene: 17. Looked up from germline, CDR1 is SGHAT and CDR2 is FQNNGV. The CDR3 is 17 amino acids. CDR3 sequence reads: CASSRQRPRDSIYEQYF. The CDR3 nucleotides are TGTGCCAGCAGCCGACAACGGCCCCGGGACAGTATTTACGAGCAGTACTTC.

The V gene is TRBV2, the J gene TRBJ1-1; possibly TRBD1 for D (5 bases). The CDR3 consists of 14 residues. Trimming shortened V by 4 bases and J by 6 bases, and 15 bases separated the two germline ends. Germline CDR1 and CDR2: SNHLY and FYNNEI. The CDR3 DNA reads TGTGCCAGCAGTGGAGTCAGATTAGGGGCTGAAGCTTTCTTT. Its translation is CASSGVRLGAEAFF. The whole variable domain, remainder taken from reference TRBV2 and TRBJ1-1, is EPEVTQTPSHQVTQMGQEVILRCVPISNHLYFYWYRQILGQKVEFLVSFYNNEISEKSEIFDDQFSVERPDGSNFTLKIRSTKLEDSAMYFCASSGVRLGAEAFFGQGTRLTVV.

The rearrangement joins TRBV10-3 to TRBJ2-7; D is ambiguous. The germline CDR1 and CDR2 sequences are ENHRY and SYGVKD. Trimming removed 10 bases from V and 0 bases from J, with 13 bases in between. The CDR3 consists of 13 residues. This CDR3 is CATLNASSYEQYF. Here the CDR3 DNA reads TGTGCCACCTTGAATGCCAGCTCCTACGAGCAGTACTTC.

This clonotype was seen ten or more times. The chain has TRBV9 and TRBJ2-1; the match to TRBD2 covers 10 bases. Germline CDR1 and CDR2: SGDLS and YYNGEE. V trimming: 0 bases; J trimming: 0 bases; junction bases outside the gene matches: 9. This CDR3 comprises 19 residues. The CDR3 DNA sequence: TGTGCCAGCAGCGTAGCTCTAGCGGGGGCCCAACGCTCCTACAATGAGCAGTTCTTC. It codes for CASSVALAGAQRSYNEQFF. Complete variable domain (other parts from reference TRBV9 and TRBJ2-1): DSGVTQTPKHLITATGQRVTLRCSPRSGDLSVYWYQQSLDQGLQFLIQYYNGEERAKGNILERFSAQQFPDLHSELNLSSLELGDSALYFCASSVALAGAQRSYNEQFFGPGTRLTVL.

The J gene is TRBJ1-1, the V gene TRBV11-2; no reliable D call. CDR3 size: 15 residues. Germline CDR1 and CDR2: SGHAT and FQNNGV. The V and J ends lost 5 bases and 5 bases respectively, with 18 bases between them. The CDR3 DNA follows: TGTGCCAGCAGCACCCCGTCCCACGCTTTGACTGAAGCTTTCTTT. This gives the protein CASSTPSHALTEAFF. The variable domain in full, completed from reference TRBV11-2 and TRBJ1-1, reads EAGVAQSPRYKIIEKRQSVAFWCNPISGHATLYWYQQILGQGPKLLIQFQNNGVVDDSQLPKDRFSAERLKGVDSTLKIQPAKLEDSAVYLCASSTPSHALTEAFFGQGTRLTVV.

This clonotype has just a few counts. The chain recombines TRBV7-3 with TRBJ1-2; D gene unclear. There are 13 residues in the CDR3. Per germline, CDR1 SGHTA and CDR2 FQGTGA. V lost 2 bases and J lost 6, with 10 bases in between. CDR3 region: CASSLARQDGYTF. In DNA, the CDR3 is TGTGCCAGCAGCTTAGCCAGGCAAGATGGCTACACCTTC. Filled out from reference TRBV7-3 and TRBJ1-2, the complete variable domain reads GAGVSQTPSNKVTEKGKYVELRCDPISGHTALYWYRQSLGQGPEFLIYFQGTGAADDSGLPNDRFFAVRPEGSVSTLKIQRTERGDSAVYLCASSLARQDGYTFGSGTRLTVV.

This clonotype was counted ten times or more. The chain links TRBV20-1 to TRBJ1-1; D is undetermined. The CDR3 has 15 amino acids. Germline CDR1 is DFQATT and CDR2 is SNEGSKA (reference sequence). V gave up 1 base and J gave up 0 bases, with 12 bases separating them. CDR3 coding DNA: TGCAGTGCTAGAGGGACCCTAAAGTTGAACACTGAAGCTTTCTTT. This codes for CSARGTLKLNTEAFF.

DNA for the CDR3: TGTGCCAGCAGTGGGGCAATACAGGGGCCCAATCAGCCCCAGCATTTT. Its protein product is CASSGAIQGPNQPQHF. The chain combines TRBV6-1 with TRBJ1-5, with TRBD1 identical over 7 bases. The CDR3 extends over 16 amino acids. Germline V gene data show CDR1 as MNHNS and CDR2 as SASEGT. After removal of 4 bases from V and 3 bases from J, the junction contained 9 bases not matched to a gene.

V and J are TRBV5-1 and TRBJ2-1; TRBD2 matches 7 bases. In germline, CDR1 is SGHRS, CDR2 YFSETQ. The junction had 11 bases not matched to a gene; V was cut back by 4 bases and J by 4 bases. CDR3 length: 16 amino acids. CDR3 sequence reads: CASSLLGGEIYNEQFF. CDR3 nucleotides: TGCGCCAGCAGCCTCTTGGGGGGGGAAATTTACAATGAGCAGTTCTTC.

The J gene is TRBJ1-3, the V gene TRBV4-1; no definite D call. Germline CDR1 and CDR2: MGHRA and YSYEKL. The CDR3 length is 16 residues. Trimming pared 4 bases from V and 4 bases from J, leaving 17 bases between. The CDR3 nucleotides are TGCGCCAGCAGCCCCAGAACCGGCCTGGGGGGAAACACCATATATTTT. It codes for CASSPRTGLGGNTIYF.

The V and J genes are TRBV19 and TRBJ1-5; D is unclear. Germline values: CDR1 LNHDA, CDR2 SQIVND (reference sequence). V shed 7 bases and J shed 0 bases, with 19 bases lying between them. The CDR3 extends over 17 amino acids. The CDR3 protein is CASTDRGLPYSNQPQHF. DNA for the CDR3: TGTGCCAGTACTGATCGAGGGTTGCCGTATAGCAATCAGCCCCAGCATTTT.

This sequence joins TRBV20-1 and TRBJ2-7; 7 bases line up with TRBD1. The V gene's germline CDR1 is DFQATT and CDR2 SNEGSKA (reference sequence). CDR3 length: 13 residues. The V gene end was trimmed by 5 bases and the J gene end by 5 bases; junction bases not matched to a gene: 9. CDR3 residues: CSAPRDSVNEQYF. CDR3 coding DNA: TGCAGTGCTCCAAGGGACAGTGTGAACGAGCAGTACTTC.